The 2 T cell receptor beta chains listed next were all sequenced from one sample in a study of neurological immune-mediated disorders. TCRdb processed the 5' RACE reads anew with MiXCR; each CDR3 protein has one entry. The repertoire holds around 83,000 distinct CDR3 sequences, with less than 15% as singletons. Specimen: PBMCs. The receptors originated from a woman aged 50 to 60 in good health.

This clonotype came up many times. The CDR3 sequence: CASREGIYNEQFF. The CDR3 region has the DNA TGTGCCAGCAGGGAGGGGATCTACAATGAGCAGTTCTTC. The chain combines TRBV28 with TRBJ2-1, with D perhaps TRBD2 (6 bases). V dropped 6 bases and J dropped 3 bases, with 9 bases sitting between them. Per the germline V gene, CDR1 is MDHEN and CDR2 is SYDVKM. The CDR3 is 13 amino acids.

This clonotype came up many times. The V gene is TRBV3-1, the J gene TRBJ1-1; the D is unclear. The CDR3 loop spans 12 amino acids. Per germline, CDR1 LGHDT and CDR2 YNNKEL (reference sequence). V was trimmed by 2 bases and J by 7 bases, leaving 8 bases between them. CDR3 loop: CASSQTPVEAFF. CDR3 DNA: TGTGCCAGCAGCCAAACACCCGTTGAAGCTTTCTTT.